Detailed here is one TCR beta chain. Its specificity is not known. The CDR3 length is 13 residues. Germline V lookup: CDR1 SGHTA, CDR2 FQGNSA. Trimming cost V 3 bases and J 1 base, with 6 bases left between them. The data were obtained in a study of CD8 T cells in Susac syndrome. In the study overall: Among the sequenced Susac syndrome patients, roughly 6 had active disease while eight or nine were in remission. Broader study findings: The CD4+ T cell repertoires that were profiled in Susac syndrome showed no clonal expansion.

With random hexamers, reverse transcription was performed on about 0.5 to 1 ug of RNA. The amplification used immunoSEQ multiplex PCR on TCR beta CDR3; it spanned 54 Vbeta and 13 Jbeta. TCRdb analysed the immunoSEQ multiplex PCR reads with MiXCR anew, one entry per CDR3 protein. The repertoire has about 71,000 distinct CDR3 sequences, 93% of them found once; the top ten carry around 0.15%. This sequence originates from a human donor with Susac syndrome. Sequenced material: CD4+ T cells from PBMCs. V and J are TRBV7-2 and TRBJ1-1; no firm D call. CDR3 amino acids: CASSFAENTEAFF. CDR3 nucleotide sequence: TGTGCCAGCAGCTTTGCAGAGAACACTGAAGCTTTCTTT.